The clone carrying this T cell receptor (beta chain) was detected ten times or more. This CDR3 has 12 amino acids. V was shortened by 6 bases and J by 4 bases, with 10 bases between the two germline ends. The germline CDR1 and CDR2 sequences are DFQATT and SNEGSKA (reference sequence). Each individual donor underwent a draw of approximately 9.8 milliliters of peripheral blood. The data belong to a study of blood T cells in healthy people across ages. The use of a sample-barcoded 5' primer and a J-beta primer mix characterized a second PCR of roughly 6 to 11 cycles. TCRdb itself ran the 5' RACE reads through MiXCR, one entry per CDR3 protein. This repertoire shows some 1,800,000 distinct CDR3 sequences, around 40% found once; its top ten account for 23%.

The chain joins TRBV20-1 to TRBJ2-1; D perhaps matches TRBD2 (6 bases). The TCR originated in a human donor in good health. The sample was blood. The CDR3 region is CSAGRGYNEQFF. DNA for the CDR3: TGCAGTGCGGGTCGGGGGTACAATGAGCAGTTCTTC.